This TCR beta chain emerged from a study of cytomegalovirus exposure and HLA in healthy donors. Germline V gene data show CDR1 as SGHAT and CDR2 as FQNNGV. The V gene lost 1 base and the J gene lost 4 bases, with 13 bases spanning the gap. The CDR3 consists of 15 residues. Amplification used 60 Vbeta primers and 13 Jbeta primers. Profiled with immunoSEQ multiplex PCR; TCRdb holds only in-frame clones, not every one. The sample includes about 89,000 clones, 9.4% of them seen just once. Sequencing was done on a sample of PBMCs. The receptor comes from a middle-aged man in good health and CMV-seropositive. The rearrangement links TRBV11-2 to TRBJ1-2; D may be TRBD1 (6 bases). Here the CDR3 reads CASSLVMGAGYGYTF. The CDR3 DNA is TGTGCCAGCAGCTTAGTTATGGGGGCAGGCTATGGCTACACCTTC.